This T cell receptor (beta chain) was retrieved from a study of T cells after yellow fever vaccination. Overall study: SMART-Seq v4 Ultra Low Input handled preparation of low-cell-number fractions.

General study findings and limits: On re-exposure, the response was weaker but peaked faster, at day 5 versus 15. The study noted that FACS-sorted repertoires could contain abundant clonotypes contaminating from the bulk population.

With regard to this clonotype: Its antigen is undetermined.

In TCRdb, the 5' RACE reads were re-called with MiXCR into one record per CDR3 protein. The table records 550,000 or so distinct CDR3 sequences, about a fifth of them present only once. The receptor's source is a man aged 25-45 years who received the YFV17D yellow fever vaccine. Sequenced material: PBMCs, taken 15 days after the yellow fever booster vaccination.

CDR3 DNA sequence: TGTGCCAGCAGCTTGGTACTAGCGGGAGTTACCCAGTACTTC. Translating gives CASSLVLAGVTQYF. This sequence joins TRBV7-2 and TRBJ2-5, with 11 positions matching TRBD2. The junction had 5 bases not matched to a gene; V was cut back by 3 bases and J by 8 bases. The CDR3 has 14 residues. The germline CDR1 and CDR2 sequences are SGHTA and FQGNSA.